The T cell receptor (beta chain) described here comes from a study of CD8+CD57+ T cells in acquired aplastic anemia. Study as a whole: Quantities of DNA derived from sorted CD4+ and CD8+ cells averaged approximately 3.3 ug. The study obtained around 10 million reads on average for CD4+ cells from healthy donors.

Study-wide findings and caveats: Both patients and controls carried the same twenty-nine CD8+ CDR3 sequences. Significant differences in CD8+ Simpson's diversity were not observed between patients and controls.

On this clonotype: Its antigen is unidentified.

The template for TCR beta VDJ and CDR3 sequence profiling was genomic DNA. TCRdb reanalysed the reads using MiXCR and keeps one entry per CDR3 protein. This sample has a few hundred thousand distinct CDR3 sequences, with approximately 60% found just once. The CDR3 spans 14 residues. The germline CDR1 and CDR2 sequences are SGHTA and FQGNSA. V lost 4 bases and J lost 12; bases outside the gene matches: 10. This sequence was found in a human donor in good health. The sample taken for sequencing was sorted CD4+, CD8+, or CD8+CD57+ T cells (not recorded which) from PBMCs. The chain combines TRBV7-2 with TRBJ2-1; TRBD2 matches at 9 bases. CDR3 nucleotide sequence: TGTGCCAGCAGCTCCGGTGCGGGGGGGCTTGGGCAGTTCTTC. Its protein is CASSSGAGGLGQFF.